This TCR beta chain was recovered during a study of cytomegalovirus exposure and HLA in healthy donors (TCRdb year 2017). General notes on the study: An earlier analysis of several hundred of the donors reported 250 to 350 Gb of sequence data and some 110 million unique TCR beta sequences obtained from around 170 million T cells. An early release that covered roughly 600 HLA-typed donors contained approximately 300 gigabases of sequencing data and approximately 85 million unique TCR sequences. Of the approximately 370 genotyped donors, 65% to 90% were placed in the genetic ancestry cluster associated with self-reported Caucasian donors. The study was designed to test whether signatures of past pathogen exposure could be identified by cataloging public T cell receptors. Using immunosequencing, the study profiled T cell repertoires from around 680 subjects and related those repertoires to cytomegalovirus serostatus. In addition to the first cohort of approximately 670 subjects, a separate validation cohort of approximately 110 different subjects was used. To predict cytomegalovirus infection status, the study combined high-throughput TCR immunosequencing, statistical association of individual TCRs with disease status, and machine learning. A later analysis re-analyzed previously published TCR beta repertoires from 666 donors and added high-resolution HLA genotyping to study TCR occurrence patterns. Rather than drawing on any new phenotypic data, the later analysis identified candidate immune exposures from TCR beta sequences and the way those sequences occurred across donors. An earlier analysis of 500 to 650 of the donors applied high-throughput TCR beta sequencing to assess whether each TCR beta V gene segment acted as functional or pseudogenic. Donor age, sex, ethnicity and CMV serostatus were collected together with the repertoire data. In a later genetic analysis, genome-wide SNP genotypes for 398 of the 666 donors were used, and that subset was treated as a discovery cohort. Every repertoire in the discovery cohort had been generated on one and the same sequencing platform. Class I and class II HLA loci were covered by the typing at four-digit resolution. The number of donors typed differed by locus, with about 629-630 for A, B, C, DRB1 and DQB1, more than 500 for DQA1, approximately 580 for DPA1, and some 450 for DPB1. Roughly 5 DR-DQ haplotypes were handled as single units for association and clustering, since linkage in the cohort was strong. Across 300 to 500 genotyped donors of the cohort, an average of about 200,000 unique TCR beta nucleotide sequences per donor were sequenced, and around 19% of those sequences were non-productive.

The cohort comprised some 730 healthy bone marrow donors. All cohort members were sampled while nominally healthy, although unrecorded immune exposures were likely present. The donor was CMV seropositive and belonged to the group of 250 to 350 seropositive cohort members. Every donor gave a peripheral blood sample, and the peripheral blood mononuclear cells from that sample were used for TCR beta sequencing. The Qiagen DNeasy Blood Extraction Kit was used to extract genomic DNA from the blood cell samples. From its cysteine to its phenylalanine, the CDR3 spans 15 amino acids. The kept DNA is CDR3 alone, 45 bases in frame from the first base. Trimming takes 5 bases from V and 4 bases from J, and the germline ends sit 15 bases apart. CDR1 and CDR2 (LGHNA, YNFKEQ) derive from the germline V gene. The method behind the library was the immunoSEQ multiplex PCR assay. For the multiplex PCR, a mixture combining 60 forward primers for TCR Vbeta segments and 13 reverse primers for TCR Jbeta segments was used. Amplification of the CDR3 region of rearranged TCR beta genes was performed with a multiplex PCR assay on genomic DNA. The amplified TCR beta libraries were sequenced on the Illumina HiSeq System as 87-base-pair reads. The authors' pipeline ran thus. Across the 700 or so repertoires, a later analysis counted 75 million to 90 million unique TCR beta chains, 9.5 million to 12 million of which were shared by at least two donors. Raw reads were error-corrected and collapsed into unique sequences by a nearest-neighbor algorithm in which closely related sequences were merged to remove PCR and sequencing errors. To assign V, D and J gene segments, CDR3 sequences were aligned to IMGT reference sequences. Each retained sequence needed at least a six-nucleotide match to both a V gene segment and a J gene segment. Rearrangements were called productive when the CDR3 lacked stop codons and stayed in frame with V and J; all others were non-productive. CDR3 was defined according to IMGT convention as the region running from the second conserved V-encoded cysteine to the conserved J-encoded phenylalanine. Sequences without an unambiguous match to a single V gene segment were excluded from the earlier analysis of about 630 of the donors. In an earlier analysis of around 600 of the donors, V segments were called functional above 56.7% productive rearrangements and were called segregating when the between-donor standard deviation exceeded 5%. A statistical classification framework was built to diagnose cytomegalovirus status from the catalog of TCR beta chain sequences. A later analysis assigned V and J genes by comparing TCR nucleotide sequences with IMGT/GENE-DB human TR gene sequences. A later analysis assigned CDR3 sequences and most-parsimonious VDJ recombination scenarios with the TCRdist pipeline. A later analysis defined each TCR beta chain by its CDR3 amino acid sequence plus V-gene family, and excluded reads lacking a unique V-gene family. To address suspected cross-contamination and a sequencing artifact, a later analysis removed approximately 590 highly shared, low-generation-probability nucleotide sequences. For each public chain, a later analysis derived a clonal expansion index from normalized ranks of inferred template counts within each repertoire. Generation probabilities in a later analysis came from a VDJ recombination model fitted to out-of-frame rearrangements, and those results were checked against IGoR. In a later analysis, TCR-TCR, TCR-HLA and TCR-CMV co-occurrence was scored with hypergeometric tests, and a repertoire-size bias correction was applied to TCR pairs. A later analysis estimated false discovery rates by permuting HLA or CMV assignments 20 times. In a later analysis, co-occurring TCRs were grouped using DBSCAN, and TCRdist sequence similarity was added for clustering within HLA-allele-positive subsets. Co-occurrence clustering excluded repertoires with fewer than 30,000 or more than 120,000 public chains, plus five with anomalous nucleotide sharing. The table comes from immuneACCESS by way of TCRdb, which keeps in-frame sequences with V and J called. Part of the clones is missing from these tables; in studies checked, under half for an unresolved V gene and the rest for unknown reasons. V and J calls and clone size are as listed in that table; D and trimming were resolved from the DNA. The table for this sample lists about 77,000 clones. Roughly 13% of the sample is taken by the ten largest.

On this clone: What antigen it recognizes has not been identified.

What the work shows at the level of the full study, not this receptor alone: Correlated functional status among segregating V segments might reflect linkage disequilibrium, but an unknown experimental factor could not be ruled out. Most TCR sequences were seen in very few donors, while some public TCRs were found in many individuals. Compared with the approximately 700-donor mean, donors in an Asian-associated ancestry cluster had fewer N-insertions in productive TCRs, according to a later genetic analysis. V-gene and J-gene trimming of TCR beta chains was associated with a missense DCLRE1C variant in a later genetic analysis, and the association was replicated in an independent cohort. Because counts were too low, seventeen rarely observed V segments, including chromosome 9 orphons, were excluded from the earlier analysis of 587 of the donors. Sequencing depth was assumed to be roughly uniform across donors in the presence/absence analyses, though that assumption may not hold. Because the 87-base-pair reads could not distinguish some IMGT-functional V segments, including TRBV6-2 and TRBV6-3, those segments were excluded. The authors suggested that the approach could potentially be extended to other disease states and immunological phenotypes. A further reported finding was that TCR beta sequences accurately predicted the HLA-A and HLA-B alleles for most subjects in the first cohort. The study gave a list of about 170 TCR beta chains associated with cytomegalovirus. A cluster of highly shared sequence variants was judged likely to represent a technical artifact of the sequencing pipeline. HLA typing was unavailable for some donors at each locus, so association tests used only the typed subset. In vitro tests confirmed that a few of the cytomegalovirus-associated TCR beta chains recognize cytomegalovirus antigens. The classifier was reported to diagnose cytomegalovirus status with high specificity and sensitivity in both the original and validation cohorts. In this cohort, only TCR beta chains were sequenced, and detectable features were limited by the absence of alpha or paired-chain data. Specific HLA alleles were associated with 15,000 to 20,000 TCR beta sequences at a false discovery rate of 0.05 in a later analysis. In a later analysis, several top co-occurrence clusters were reported to appear linked to parvovirus B19, influenza, CMV and Epstein-Barr virus. When HLA alleles, especially DR and DQ, strongly co-occurred, TCR associations were difficult to assign to individual alleles. A later analysis found that HLA-associated TCR beta chains were more clonally expanded and had lower generation probabilities than equally common non-associated chains. According to a later analysis, TCR association rates differed among HLA loci, with DRB1 alleles showing the most associated TCRs and HLA-C alleles showing the fewest. In an earlier analysis of 587 of the donors, most TCR beta V segments were observed in productive rearrangements about 87% or about 30% of the time, broadly matching IMGT annotations. In a later analysis, most CMV-associated TCR beta chains were found to appear HLA-restricted, with HLA associations seemingly driven largely by CMV exposure. CMV serostatus was the only immune exposure information available for the cohort.

The sequence derives from a man between 45 and 60 years old in good health and CMV-seropositive. The source material was PBMCs. Recombination linked TRBV4-2 to TRBJ1-3; the D gene is unclear. The CDR3 loop reads CASSSRGSGGNTIYF. The DNA sequence follows: TGTGCCAGCAGCTCTCGGGGATCTGGCGGAAACACCATATATTTT.